The entry below gives a single T cell receptor (beta chain) sequence along with its context. Its antigen specificity is not known. There are no base qualities to consult, and no much larger clone falls within one base. The sample's treatment or condition label, in plain terms: 15 to 20 received Ad26.COV2.S at low or high dose, single or two shots; five or six received placebo; per-sample allocation not given. For vaccine and placebo recipients, repertoires were sequenced using samples collected on day 63 after the first injection. Between 29 July and 7 August 2020, Cohort 1b enrolled some 25 adults aged 18-55 years at one site in Boston, USA. Ad26.COV2.S was a replication-incompetent adenovirus type 26 vector that expressed a prefusion-stabilized SARS-CoV-2 spike protein derived from the original Wuhan strain. The data originate from a study of Ad26.COV2.S vaccination and SARS-CoV-2 variants (dated by TCRdb to the early 2020s). Regarding the study in general: Vaccine-arm donors were drawn from COV1001, a multicentre, randomized, double-blind, placebo-controlled phase I-IIa trial of Ad26.COV2.S in healthy adults. Ad26.COV2.S was given intramuscularly at 5x10^10 or 1x10^11 viral particles, as a single shot or as two shots 56 days apart. Participants in the trial were split at random into five groups of five each, receiving low-dose or high-dose Ad26.COV2.S once or twice, or else placebo on both occasions. The TCR-sequenced set comprised approximately 32 samples: around 20 Ad26.COV2.S vaccine recipients, 5 placebo recipients and 8 SARS-CoV-2 convalescent individuals. Sequencing of the TCRbeta repertoire served to evaluate the specificity and breadth of SARS-CoV-2-reactive T cell receptors following Ad26.COV2.S vaccination. Investigators did not know the trial group allocation while performing experiments and assessing outcomes. What the work shows at the level of the full study, not this receptor alone: The authors noted that total T cell responses may have been underestimated by the TCR breadth and depth analyses. Vaccine and placebo recipients had similar non-spike TCR breadth, a finding consistent with the vaccine containing only spike. Substantial breadth of spike-specific CD8+ and CD4+ T cell responses was reported after vaccination. Spike-specific TCR breadth was higher in Ad26.COV2.S recipients than in placebo recipients (P = 0.0014). The study lacked the statistical power to compare responses across vaccine doses or regimens.

The immunoSEQ Assay was the method used to sequence TCRbeta CDR3 regions. After extraction, genomic DNA underwent amplification by bias-controlled multiplex PCR, followed by high-throughput sequencing. The original methods were these. To quantify the absolute abundance of each unique TCRbeta CDR3 region, sequences were collapsed and filtered. T cell fraction was estimated by normalizing TCRbeta template counts to usable DNA, which was measured by amplifying reference genes present in all nucleated cells. Repertoire TCRs were annotated as SARS-CoV-2-specific when V gene, CDR3 amino acid sequence and J gene were exactly matched to a known reactive TCR set. The reference SARS-CoV-2 TCR set came from MIRA and was filtered for enrichment in COVID-19-positive ImmuneCODE repertoires, removing public or cross-reactive TCRs. Drawing on the MIRA antigens, annotated TCRs were analysed further at the level of specific ORF or position within ORF. Breadth was defined as the number of annotated unique rearrangements divided by the total number of unique productive rearrangements, and depth was defined as the summed frequency of the annotated unique rearrangements. Two-sided Wilcoxon rank-sum tests were used to compare TCR breadth between groups. TCRdb obtained this table from immuneACCESS and retained in-frame rearrangements with V and J assigned. These tables miss some clones; where compared with another copy, unresolved V genes account for less than half of the shortfall, and the remainder is unexplained. V, J and clone size reflect that table, while D and trimming were determined from the DNA. The sample includes around 450,000 clones, with roughly nine tenths observed a single time. The top ten clones comprise roughly 2.5% of the sample.

The CDR3 spans 18 residues, from the cysteine through the phenylalanine. Here the CDR3 DNA is all that survives: 54 bases in frame from base 1. Taken from the germline V gene, the CDR1 and CDR2 loops are LGHNA and YNFKEQ. Trimming at the junction amounts to 6 bases on V and 0 bases on J, and the germline ends lie 18 bases apart. The sample here was peripheral blood, taken in a trial of Ad26.COV2.S vaccine versus placebo. The clonotype was recovered from a person between 18 and 60 years old who received the Ad26.COV2.S COVID-19 vaccine or a placebo. The rearrangement joined TRBV4-2 to TRBJ1-6, and perhaps TRBD1 as D gene, on 5 matching bases. The CDR3 reads CASRPRADSSSYNSPLHF. The bases are TGTGCCAGCAGGCCCAGGGCAGATAGTAGCTCCTATAATTCACCCCTCCACTTT.